This T cell receptor beta chain was retrieved from a study of T cells expressing NK-cell markers. Study-level information: Sorted CD3+CD56+NKG2C+, CD3+CD56+NKG2C- and CD3+CD56-NKG2C+ T-cell subsets were beta-chain profiled.

In generating TCR beta cDNA, 5'RACE template switching with UMIs was used. TCRdb re-analyzed the 5' RACE reads; it lists each CDR3 protein once, without DNA. In all, the sample yields nearly 8,000 distinct CDR3 sequences. This clonotype is classed as medium-sized (0.01 to 0.1%) by frequency. The origin of this receptor is a young man in good health. The sequencing sample was made of blood T cells: a sorted CD56 or NKG2C T cell subset, CD4+ or CD8+ T cells, or bulk PBMC T cells (not recorded which).

CDR3 residues: CSARSKWDRNQPQHF. V is TRBV20-1 and J is TRBJ1-5; TCRdb proposes TRBD1, but this gene call is untestable without DNA. The germline V gene encodes CDR1 DFQATT and CDR2 SNEGSKA (reference sequence). CDR3 length equals 15 residues.